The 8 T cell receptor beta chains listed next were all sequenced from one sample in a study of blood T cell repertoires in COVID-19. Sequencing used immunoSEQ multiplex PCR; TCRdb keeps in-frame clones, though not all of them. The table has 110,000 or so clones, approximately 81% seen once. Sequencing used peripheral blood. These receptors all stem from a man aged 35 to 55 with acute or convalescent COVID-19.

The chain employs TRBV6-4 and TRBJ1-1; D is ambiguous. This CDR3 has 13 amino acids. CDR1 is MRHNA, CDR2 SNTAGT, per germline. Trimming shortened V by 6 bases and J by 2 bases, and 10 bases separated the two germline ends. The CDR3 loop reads CASSPEHNTEAFF. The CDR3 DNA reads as TGTGCCAGCAGCCCCGAGCATAACACTGAAGCTTTCTTT.

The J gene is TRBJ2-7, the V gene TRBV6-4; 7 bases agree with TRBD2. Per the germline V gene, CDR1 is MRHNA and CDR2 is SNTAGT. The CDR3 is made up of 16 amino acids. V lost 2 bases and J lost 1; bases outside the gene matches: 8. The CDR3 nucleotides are TGTGCCAGCAGTGACGGGAGGGGAGTAGGGTCCTACGAGCAGTACTTC. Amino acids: CASSDGRGVGSYEQYF.

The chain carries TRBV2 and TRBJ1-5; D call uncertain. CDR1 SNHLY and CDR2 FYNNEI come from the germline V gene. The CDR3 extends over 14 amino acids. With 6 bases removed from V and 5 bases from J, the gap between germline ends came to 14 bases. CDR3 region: CASRTSQYYQPQHF. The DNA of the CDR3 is TGTGCCAGCAGGACATCCCAGTATTATCAGCCCCAGCATTTT.

The DNA for the CDR3 is TGTGCCAGCAGCGTCCTTTTTAACACTGAAGCTTTCTTT. Amino acids: CASSVLFNTEAFF. J is TRBJ1-1 and V is TRBV9; D ambiguous. The CDR3 loop spans 13 amino acids. Germline V gives CDR1 SGDLS, CDR2 YYNGEE. Trimming shortened V by 2 bases and J by 2 bases, and 7 bases separated the two germline ends.

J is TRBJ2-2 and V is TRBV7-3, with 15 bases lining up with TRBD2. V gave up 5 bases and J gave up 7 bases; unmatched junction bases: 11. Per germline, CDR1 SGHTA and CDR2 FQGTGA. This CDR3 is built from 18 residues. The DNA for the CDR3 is TGTGCCAGCAGCCCCGGGACTAGCGGGGGGCCGTTACGCGGGGAGCTGTTTTTT. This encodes CASSPGTSGGPLRGELFF.

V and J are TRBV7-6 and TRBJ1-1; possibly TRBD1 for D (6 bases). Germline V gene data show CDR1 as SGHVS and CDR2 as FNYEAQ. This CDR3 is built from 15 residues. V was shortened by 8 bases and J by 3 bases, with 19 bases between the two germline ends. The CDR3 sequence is CASYLSEQGYTEAFF. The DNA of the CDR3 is TGTGCCAGCTACCTCTCTGAACAGGGATACACTGAAGCTTTCTTT.

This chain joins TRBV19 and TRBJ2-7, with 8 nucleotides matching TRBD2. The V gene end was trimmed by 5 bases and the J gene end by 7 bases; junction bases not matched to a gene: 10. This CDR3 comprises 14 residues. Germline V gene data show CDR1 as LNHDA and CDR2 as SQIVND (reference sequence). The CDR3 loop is CASSAGGRAREQYF. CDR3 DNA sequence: TGTGCCAGTAGTGCGGGGGGTCGGGCACGGGAGCAGTACTTC.

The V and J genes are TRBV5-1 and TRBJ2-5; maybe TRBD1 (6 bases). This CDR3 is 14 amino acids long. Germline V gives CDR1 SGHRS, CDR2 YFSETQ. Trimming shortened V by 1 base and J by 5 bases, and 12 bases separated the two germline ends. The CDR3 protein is CASSLTTGLETQYF. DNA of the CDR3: TGCGCCAGCAGCTTGACCACAGGGCTGGAGACCCAGTACTTC. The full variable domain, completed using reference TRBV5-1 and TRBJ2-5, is KAGVTQTPRYLIKTRGQQVTLSCSPISGHRSVSWYQQTPGQGLQFLFEYFSETQRNKGNFPGRFSGRQFSNSRSEMNVSTLELGDSALYLCASSLTTGLETQYFGPGTRLLVL.